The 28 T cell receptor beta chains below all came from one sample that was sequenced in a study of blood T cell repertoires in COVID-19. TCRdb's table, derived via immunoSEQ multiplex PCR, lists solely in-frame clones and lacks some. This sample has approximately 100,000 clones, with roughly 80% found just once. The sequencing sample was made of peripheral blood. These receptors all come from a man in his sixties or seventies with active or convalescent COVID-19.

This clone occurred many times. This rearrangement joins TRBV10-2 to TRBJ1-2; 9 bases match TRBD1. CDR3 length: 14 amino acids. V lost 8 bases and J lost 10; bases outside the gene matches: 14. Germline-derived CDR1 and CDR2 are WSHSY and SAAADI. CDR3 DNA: TGCGCCAGCTCAAGACAGGGGGAACTCCAACTCTACACCTTC. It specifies CASSRQGELQLYTF.

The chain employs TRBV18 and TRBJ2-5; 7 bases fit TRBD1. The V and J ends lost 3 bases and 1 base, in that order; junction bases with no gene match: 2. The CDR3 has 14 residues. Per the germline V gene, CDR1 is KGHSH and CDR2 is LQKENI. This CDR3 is CASSPRDSQETQYF. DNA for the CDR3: TGTGCCAGCTCACCGAGGGACAGCCAAGAGACCCAGTACTTC. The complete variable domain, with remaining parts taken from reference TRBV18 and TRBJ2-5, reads NAGVMQNPRHLVRRRGQEARLRCSPMKGHSHVYWYRQLPEEGLKFMVYLQKENIIDESGMPKERFSAEFPKEGPSILRIQQVVRGDSAAYFCASSPRDSQETQYFGPGTRLLVL.

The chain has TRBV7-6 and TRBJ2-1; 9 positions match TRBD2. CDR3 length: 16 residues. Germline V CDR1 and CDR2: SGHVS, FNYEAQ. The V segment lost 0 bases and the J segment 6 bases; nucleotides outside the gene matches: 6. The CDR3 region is CASSLALAGAVNEQFF. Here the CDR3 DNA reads TGTGCCAGCAGCTTAGCCTTAGCGGGGGCCGTCAATGAGCAGTTCTTC.

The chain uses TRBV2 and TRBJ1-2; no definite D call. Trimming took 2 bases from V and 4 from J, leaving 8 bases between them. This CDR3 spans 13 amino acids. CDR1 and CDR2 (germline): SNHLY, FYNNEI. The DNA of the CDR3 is TGTGCCAGCAGTGAACAGCAGGTCTATGGCTACACCTTC. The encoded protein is CASSEQQVYGYTF.

The CDR3 region has the DNA TGTGCCAGTAGCTGGACAGGGAATGTGAACACTGAAGCTTTCTTT. Translating gives CASSWTGNVNTEAFF. The chain uses TRBV19 and TRBJ1-1; 8 bases match TRBD1. V shed 6 bases, J shed 0 bases, and the junction held 6 bases outside the gene matches. This CDR3 contains 15 residues. Germline values: CDR1 LNHDA, CDR2 SQIVND (reference sequence).

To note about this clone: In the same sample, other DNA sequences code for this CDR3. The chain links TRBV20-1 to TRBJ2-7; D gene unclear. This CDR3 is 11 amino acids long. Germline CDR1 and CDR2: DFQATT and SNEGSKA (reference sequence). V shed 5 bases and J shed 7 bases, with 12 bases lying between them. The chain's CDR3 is CSARSGFEQYF. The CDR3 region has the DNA TGCAGTGCTCGCTCCGGTTTTGAGCAGTACTTC.

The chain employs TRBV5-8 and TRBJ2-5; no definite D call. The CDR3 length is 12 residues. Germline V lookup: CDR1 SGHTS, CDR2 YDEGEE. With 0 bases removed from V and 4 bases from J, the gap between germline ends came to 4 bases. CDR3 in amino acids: CASSLARETQYF. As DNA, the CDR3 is TGTGCCAGCAGCTTGGCCAGAGAGACCCAGTACTTC.

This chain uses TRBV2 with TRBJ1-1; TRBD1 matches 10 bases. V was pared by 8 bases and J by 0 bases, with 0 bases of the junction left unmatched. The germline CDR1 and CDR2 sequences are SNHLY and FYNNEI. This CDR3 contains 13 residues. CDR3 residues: CASGTGVNTEAFF. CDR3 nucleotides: TGTGCCAGCGGGACAGGGGTGAACACTGAAGCTTTCTTT.

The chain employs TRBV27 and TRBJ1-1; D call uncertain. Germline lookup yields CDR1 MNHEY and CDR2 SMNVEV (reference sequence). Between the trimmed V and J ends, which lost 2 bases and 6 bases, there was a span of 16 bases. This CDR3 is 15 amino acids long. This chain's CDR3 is CASSLKSGRFPEAFF. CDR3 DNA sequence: TGTGCCAGCAGTTTAAAGTCAGGTCGGTTTCCTGAAGCTTTCTTT.

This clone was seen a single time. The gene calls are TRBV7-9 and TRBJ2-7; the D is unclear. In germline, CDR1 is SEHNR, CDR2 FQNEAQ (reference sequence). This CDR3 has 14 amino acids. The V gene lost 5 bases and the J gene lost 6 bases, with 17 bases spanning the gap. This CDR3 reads CASSQDPRVGEQYF. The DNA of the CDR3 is TGTGCCAGCAGCCAAGACCCCCGGGTTGGCGAGCAGTACTTC. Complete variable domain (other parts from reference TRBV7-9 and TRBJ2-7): DTGVSQNPRHKITKRGQNVTFRCDPISEHNRLYWYRQTLGQGPEFLTYFQNEAQLEKSRLLSDRFSAERPKGSFSTLEIQRTEQGDSAMYLCASSQDPRVGEQYFGPGTRLTVT.

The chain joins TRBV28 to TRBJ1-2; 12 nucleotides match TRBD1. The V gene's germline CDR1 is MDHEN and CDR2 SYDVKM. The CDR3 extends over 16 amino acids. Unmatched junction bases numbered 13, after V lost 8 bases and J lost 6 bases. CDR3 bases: TGTGCCAGCGGAGTTGCGATAGGGACAGGGGGCAATGGCTACACCTTC. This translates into CASGVAIGTGGNGYTF.

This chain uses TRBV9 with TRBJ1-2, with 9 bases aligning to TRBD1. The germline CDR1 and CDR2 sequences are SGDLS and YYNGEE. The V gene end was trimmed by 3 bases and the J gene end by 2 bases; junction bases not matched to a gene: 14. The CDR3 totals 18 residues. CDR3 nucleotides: TGTGCCAGCAGCGGAGACCCTAAACAGGGGGCAAGAAACTATGGCTACACCTTC. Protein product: CASSGDPKQGARNYGYTF.

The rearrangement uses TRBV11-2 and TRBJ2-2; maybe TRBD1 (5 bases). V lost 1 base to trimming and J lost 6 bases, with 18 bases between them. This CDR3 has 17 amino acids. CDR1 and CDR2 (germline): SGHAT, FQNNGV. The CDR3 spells CASSLGWLGRAAGELFF. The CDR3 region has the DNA TGTGCCAGCAGCTTAGGATGGCTTGGCAGGGCGGCCGGGGAGCTGTTTTTT. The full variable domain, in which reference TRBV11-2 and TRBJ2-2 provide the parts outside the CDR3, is EAGVAQSPRYKIIEKRQSVAFWCNPISGHATLYWYQQILGQGPKLLIQFQNNGVVDDSQLPKDRFSAERLKGVDSTLKIQPAKLEDSAVYLCASSLGWLGRAAGELFFGEGSRLTVL.

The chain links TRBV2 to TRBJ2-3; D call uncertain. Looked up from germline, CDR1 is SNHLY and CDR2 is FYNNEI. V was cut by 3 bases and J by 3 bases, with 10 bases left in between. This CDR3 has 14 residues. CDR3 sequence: CASSEALRTDTQYF. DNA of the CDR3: TGTGCCAGCAGTGAGGCCCTGAGGACAGATACGCAGTATTTT.

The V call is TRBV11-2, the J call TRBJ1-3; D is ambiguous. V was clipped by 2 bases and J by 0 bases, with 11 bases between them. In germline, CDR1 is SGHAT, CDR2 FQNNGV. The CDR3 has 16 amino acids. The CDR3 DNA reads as TGTGCCAGCAGCTTAACAGACCTACTCTCTGGAAACACCATATATTTT. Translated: CASSLTDLLSGNTIYF. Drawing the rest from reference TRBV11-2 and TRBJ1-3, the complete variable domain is EAGVAQSPRYKIIEKRQSVAFWCNPISGHATLYWYQQILGQGPKLLIQFQNNGVVDDSQLPKDRFSAERLKGVDSTLKIQPAKLEDSAVYLCASSLTDLLSGNTIYFGEGSWLTVV.

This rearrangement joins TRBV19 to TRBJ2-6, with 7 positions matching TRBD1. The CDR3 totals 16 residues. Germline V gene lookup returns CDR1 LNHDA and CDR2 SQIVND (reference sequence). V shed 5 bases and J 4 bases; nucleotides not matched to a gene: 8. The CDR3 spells CASSGLTGKGANVLTF. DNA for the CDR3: TGTGCCAGTAGTGGGTTGACAGGGAAAGGGGCCAACGTCCTGACTTTC.

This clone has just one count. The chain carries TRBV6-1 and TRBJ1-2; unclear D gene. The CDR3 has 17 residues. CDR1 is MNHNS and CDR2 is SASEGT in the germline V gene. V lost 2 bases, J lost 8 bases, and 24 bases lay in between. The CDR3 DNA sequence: TGTGCCAGCAGTGAACATATGGGTCGGAGATGGTCTGAAGGCTACACCTTC. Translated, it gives CASSEHMGRRWSEGYTF.

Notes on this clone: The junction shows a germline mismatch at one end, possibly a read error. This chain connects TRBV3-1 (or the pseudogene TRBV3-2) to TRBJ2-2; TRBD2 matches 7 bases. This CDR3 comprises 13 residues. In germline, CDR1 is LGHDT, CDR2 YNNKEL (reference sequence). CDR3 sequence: CASSQERGGGLFF. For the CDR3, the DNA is TGTGCCAGCAGCCAAGAAAGGGGCGGGGGGCTGTTTTTT.

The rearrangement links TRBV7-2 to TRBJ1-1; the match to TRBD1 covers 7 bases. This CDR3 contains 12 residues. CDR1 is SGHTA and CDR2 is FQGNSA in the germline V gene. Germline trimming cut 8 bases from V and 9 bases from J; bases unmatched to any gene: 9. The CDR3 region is CASYLKQGKAFF. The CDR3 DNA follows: TGTGCCAGCTATCTTAAACAGGGGAAAGCTTTCTTT.

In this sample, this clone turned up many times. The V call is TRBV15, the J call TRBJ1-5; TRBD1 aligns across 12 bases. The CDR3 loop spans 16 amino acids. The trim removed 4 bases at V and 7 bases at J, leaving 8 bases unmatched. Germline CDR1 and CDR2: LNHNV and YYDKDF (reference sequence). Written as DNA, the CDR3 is TGTGCCACCAGCACAGGGACAGGGGGCGTTGAGCAGCCCCAGCATTTT. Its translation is CATSTGTGGVEQPQHF.

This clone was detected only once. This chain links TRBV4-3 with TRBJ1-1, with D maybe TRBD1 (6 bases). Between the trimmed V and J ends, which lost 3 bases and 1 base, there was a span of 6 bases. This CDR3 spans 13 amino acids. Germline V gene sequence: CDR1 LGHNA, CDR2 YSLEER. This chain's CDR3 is CASSQGQNTEAFF. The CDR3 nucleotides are TGCGCCAGCAGCCAGGGACAGAACACTGAAGCTTTCTTT.

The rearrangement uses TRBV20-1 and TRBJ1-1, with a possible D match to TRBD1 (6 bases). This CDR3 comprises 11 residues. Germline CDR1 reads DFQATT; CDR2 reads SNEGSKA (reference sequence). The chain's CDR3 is CQGQGPAEAFF. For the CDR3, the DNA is TGCCAAGGCCAGGGGCCGGCTGAAGCTTTCTTT.

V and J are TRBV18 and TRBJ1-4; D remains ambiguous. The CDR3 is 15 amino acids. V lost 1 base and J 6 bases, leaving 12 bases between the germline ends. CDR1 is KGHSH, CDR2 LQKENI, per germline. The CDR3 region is CASSPQELPHEKLFF. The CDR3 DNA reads TGTGCCAGCTCACCACAGGAGCTTCCCCATGAAAAACTGTTTTTT.

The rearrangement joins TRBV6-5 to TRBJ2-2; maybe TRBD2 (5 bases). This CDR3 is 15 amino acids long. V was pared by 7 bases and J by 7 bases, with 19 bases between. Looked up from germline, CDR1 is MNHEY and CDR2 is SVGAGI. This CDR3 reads CASTILRARGGELFF. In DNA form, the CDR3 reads TGTGCCAGCACTATACTGAGGGCCCGCGGCGGGGAGCTGTTTTTT.

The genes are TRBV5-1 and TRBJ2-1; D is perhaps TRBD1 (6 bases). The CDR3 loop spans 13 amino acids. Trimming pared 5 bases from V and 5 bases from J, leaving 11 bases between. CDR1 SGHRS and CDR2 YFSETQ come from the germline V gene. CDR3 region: CASRWDTDNEQFF. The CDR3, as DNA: TGCGCCAGCAGATGGGACACCGACAATGAGCAGTTCTTC.

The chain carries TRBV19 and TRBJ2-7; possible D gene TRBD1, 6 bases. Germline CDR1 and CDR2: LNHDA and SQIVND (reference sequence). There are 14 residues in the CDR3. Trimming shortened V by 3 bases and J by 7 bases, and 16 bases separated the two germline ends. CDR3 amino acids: CASSIWGPQEEQYF. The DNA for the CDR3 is TGTGCCAGTAGTATTTGGGGGCCCCAGGAGGAGCAGTACTTC.

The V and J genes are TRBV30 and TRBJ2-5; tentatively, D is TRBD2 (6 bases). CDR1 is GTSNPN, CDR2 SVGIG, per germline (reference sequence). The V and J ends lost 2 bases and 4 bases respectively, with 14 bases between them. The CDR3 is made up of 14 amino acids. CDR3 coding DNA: TGTGCCTGGAGTATTTCGGGGCGGGGAGAGACCCAGTACTTC. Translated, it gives CAWSISGRGETQYF. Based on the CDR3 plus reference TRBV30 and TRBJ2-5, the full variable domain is SQTIHQWPATLVQPVGSPLSLECTVEGTSNPNLYWYRQAAGRGLQLLFYSVGIGQISSEVPQNLSASRPQDRQFILSSKKLLLSDSGFYLCAWSISGRGETQYFGPGTRLLVL.

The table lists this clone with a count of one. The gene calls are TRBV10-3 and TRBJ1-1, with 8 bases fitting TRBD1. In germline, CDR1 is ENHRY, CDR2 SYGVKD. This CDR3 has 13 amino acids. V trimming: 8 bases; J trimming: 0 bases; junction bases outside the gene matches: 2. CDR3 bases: TGTGCCATCGGACAGGGAATGAACACTGAAGCTTTCTTT. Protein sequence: CAIGQGMNTEAFF.